This entry lists 21 T cell receptor beta chains sequenced from one sample in a study of T cells after yellow fever vaccination. TCRdb re-derived calls from the 5' RACE reads in MiXCR, one entry per CDR3 protein. Of around 400,000 distinct CDR3 sequences in the sample, about 9.9% were seen once. The material was PBMCs, obtained on the day of the first yellow fever vaccination. The source of these receptors is a man aged 18 to 30 who received the YFV17D yellow fever vaccine.

As DNA, the CDR3 is TGTGCCAGCAGCTTAGGAGACGGACTAGCGGGGGGGTTAGCCAAAAACATTCAGTACTTC. Its translation is CASSLGDGLAGGLAKNIQYF. V is TRBV11-2 and J is TRBJ2-4, with TRBD2 identical over 15 bases. There are 20 residues in the CDR3. V gave up 1 base and J gave up 0 bases; unmatched junction bases: 7. In germline, CDR1 is SGHAT, CDR2 FQNNGV.

This clonotype was observed a handful of times. The rearrangement joins TRBV20-1 to TRBJ1-1; TRBD1 is a possible D gene (6 bases). CDR1 and CDR2 (germline): DFQATT, SNEGSKA (reference sequence). With 6 bases removed from V and 4 bases from J, the gap between germline ends came to 12 bases. The CDR3 has 12 amino acids. CDR3 sequence reads: CSAPSRGTEAFF. The CDR3 DNA reads as TGCAGTGCCCCCTCCAGGGGCACTGAAGCTTTCTTT.

The chain uses TRBV4-1 and TRBJ1-2; 8 positions agree with TRBD1. Trimming cost V 1 base and J 3 bases; bases outside gene matches: 4. In germline, CDR1 is MGHRA, CDR2 YSYEKL. This CDR3 region has 15 residues. The CDR3 protein is CASSQGTGSDYGYTF. The DNA of the CDR3 is TGCGCCAGCAGCCAAGGGACAGGGTCTGACTATGGCTACACCTTC.

The chain has TRBV20-1 and TRBJ2-3, with a tentative D call TRBD2 (5 bases). Germline assignment: CDR1 DFQATT and CDR2 SNEGSKA (reference sequence). The CDR3 covers 19 residues. V was shortened by 3 bases and J by 2 bases, with 27 bases between the two germline ends. CDR3 loop: CSASTYGLARAVNTDTQYF. The CDR3 DNA follows: TGCAGTGCTAGCACCTATGGACTGGCGAGGGCAGTCAACACAGATACGCAGTATTTT.

J is TRBJ2-1 and V is TRBV5-1; 10 bases match TRBD2. From germline, CDR1 is SGHRS and CDR2 YFSETQ. This CDR3 comprises 14 residues. The V segment lost 5 bases and the J segment 5 bases; nucleotides outside the gene matches: 4. The CDR3, as DNA: TGCGCCAGCAGACTAGCGGGGCCTAACAATGAGCAGTTCTTC. Amino acids: CASRLAGPNNEQFF. The full variable domain, rest sourced from reference TRBV5-1 and TRBJ2-1, is KAGVTQTPRYLIKTRGQQVTLSCSPISGHRSVSWYQQTPGQGLQFLFEYFSETQRNKGNFPGRFSGRQFSNSRSEMNVSTLELGDSALYLCASRLAGPNNEQFFGPGTRLTVL.

The chain employs TRBV7-9 and TRBJ2-7; D is possibly TRBD2 (6 bases). This CDR3 is built from 16 residues. V was trimmed by 5 bases and J by 0 bases, leaving 17 bases between them. The germline V gene has CDR1 SEHNR and CDR2 FQNEAQ (reference sequence). Here the CDR3 reads CASSPGRGRSSYEQYF. The CDR3 DNA sequence: TGTGCCAGCAGCCCGGGGCGGGGAAGGAGCTCCTACGAGCAGTACTTC.

This clonotype was observed a few times. The genes are TRBV5-1 and TRBJ1-2, with no clear D. This CDR3 is built from 12 residues. V was pared by 0 bases and J by 8 bases, with 8 bases between. Germline V gene sequence: CDR1 SGHRS, CDR2 YFSETQ. The chain's CDR3 is CASSLDLGGYTF. DNA for the CDR3: TGCGCCAGCAGCTTGGACTTGGGGGGCTACACCTTC.

This clonotype was found a few times. J is TRBJ2-3 and V is TRBV5-6, with D possibly TRBD1 on 5 matching bases. This CDR3 has 15 residues. The V and J ends lost 4 bases and 0 bases respectively, with 12 bases between them. The germline V gene encodes CDR1 SGHDT and CDR2 YYEEEE. CDR3 nucleotide sequence: TGTGCCAGCAGCCCAGCAGGGCCCAGCACAGATACGCAGTATTTT. Translating gives CASSPAGPSTDTQYF.

The CDR3 DNA reads as TGTGCCAGCAGTGACAGGGAATCCTACGAGCAGTACTTC. Amino acids: CASSDRESYEQYF. J is TRBJ2-7 and V is TRBV12-3 or TRBV12-4, with 7 bases matching TRBD1. V lost 5 bases and J lost 1; bases outside the gene matches: 2. CDR3 length equals 13 residues.

The CDR3 here is CASSQEWGGGTDTQYF. CDR3 in DNA: TGCGCCAGCAGCCAAGAGTGGGGAGGGGGCACAGATACGCAGTATTTT. The chain couples TRBV4-3 to TRBJ2-3; TRBD2 matches at 7 bases. The germline gives CDR1 LGHNA, CDR2 YSLEER. After removal of 0 bases from V and 1 base from J, the junction contained 4 bases not matched to a gene. This CDR3 region has 16 residues.

The chain employs TRBV25-1 and TRBJ2-7, with D maybe TRBD2 (6 bases). This CDR3 has 13 amino acids. The V gene lost 4 bases and the J gene lost 1 base, with 8 bases spanning the gap. Germline-derived CDR1 and CDR2 are MGHDK and SYGVNS. Here the CDR3 reads CASSGEESYEQYV. The CDR3 nucleotides read TGTGCCAGCAGTGGGGAGGAATCCTACGAGCAGTACGTC.

The chain joins TRBV4-3 to TRBJ1-1; D is unclear. Germline lookup yields CDR1 LGHNA and CDR2 YSLEER. The CDR3 has 14 amino acids. The V and J ends lost 8 bases and 2 bases respectively, with 15 bases between them. CDR3 residues: CASREGDQNTEAFF. The DNA for the CDR3 is TGCGCCAGCCGTGAGGGCGACCAAAACACTGAAGCTTTCTTT.

This clonotype was seen only a few times. V and J are TRBV11-2 and TRBJ2-5; maybe TRBD1 (5 bases). The germline V and J ends were trimmed by 6 bases and 3 bases, with 20 bases remaining between them. The germline gives CDR1 SGHAT, CDR2 FQNNGV. This CDR3 region has 16 residues. The CDR3 loop reads CASSRSRDSLEETQYF. In DNA, the CDR3 is TGTGCCAGCAGTCGTTCAAGAGACAGTCTCGAAGAGACCCAGTACTTC.

This chain connects TRBV10-2 to TRBJ1-5, with D unresolved. Trimming removed 7 bases at V and 6 bases at J, with 19 bases between. Germline loops: CDR1 WSHSY, CDR2 SAAADI. The CDR3 contains 15 residues. This CDR3 reads CASMDSSQGRQPQHF. CDR3 in DNA: TGCGCCAGCATGGATAGCAGCCAAGGTCGTCAGCCCCAGCATTTT.

The chain employs TRBV20-1 and TRBJ1-4, with a possible D match to TRBD1 (5 bases). The CDR3 spans 15 residues. The germline CDR1 and CDR2 sequences are DFQATT and SNEGSKA (reference sequence). Trimming left V 6 bases short and J 8 bases short, with 22 bases between. The CDR3 protein is CSAPGLQGEGEKLFF. The CDR3 DNA reads as TGCAGTGCGCCCGGCCTCCAGGGTGAGGGGGAAAAACTGTTTTTT.

The chain links TRBV9 to TRBJ2-3, with D possibly TRBD1 on 6 matching bases. Trimming took 4 bases from V and 11 from J, leaving 14 bases between them. The length of the CDR3 is 12 residues. Germline V lookup: CDR1 SGDLS, CDR2 YYNGEE. Here the CDR3 reads CASSPSQGRQYF. The CDR3 DNA follows: TGTGCCAGCAGCCCGAGCCAGGGGCGGCAGTATTTT.

This clonotype was observed a handful of times. The chain recombines TRBV4-3 with TRBJ2-5, with 8 bases aligning to TRBD2. The J segment lost 2 bases and the V segment lost 0 bases, leaving 11 bases of the junction unmatched. Germline CDR1 reads LGHNA; CDR2 reads YSLEER. This CDR3 has 18 residues. DNA of the CDR3: TGCGCCAGCAGCCAAGATAGAAGTGTAGCGGGAATTCAAGAGACCCAGTACTTC. It specifies CASSQDRSVAGIQETQYF.

This chain joins TRBV2 and TRBJ2-1, with TRBD2 matching over 15 bases. Germline V lookup: CDR1 SNHLY, CDR2 FYNNEI. There are 15 residues in the CDR3. With V trimmed by 6 bases and J by 12 bases, 9 bases remained unmatched. This chain's CDR3 is CASSYGTSGGFRQFF. As DNA, the CDR3 is TGTGCCAGCAGCTATGGGACTAGCGGGGGGTTCAGGCAGTTCTTC.

CDR3 nucleotide sequence: TGTGCCAGCAGTTTTTACGGACAGGGATCCGAAGCTTTCTTT. Its translation: CASSFYGQGSEAFF. This rearrangement joins TRBV12-3 or TRBV12-4 to TRBJ1-1; 8 bases line up with TRBD1. V gave up 3 bases and J gave up 8 bases; unmatched junction bases: 8. There are 14 residues in the CDR3.

The V call is TRBV5-1, the J call TRBJ2-5; the D is unclear. CDR3 length: 14 residues. Germline assignment: CDR1 SGHRS and CDR2 YFSETQ. With 2 bases removed from V and 5 bases from J, the gap between germline ends came to 13 bases. CDR3 nucleotides: TGCGCCAGCAGCTTAGGAACTAATCTTGAGACCCAGTACTTC. This translates into CASSLGTNLETQYF.

This clonotype has just a few counts. The chain has TRBV15 and TRBJ2-3; D is possibly TRBD2 (5 bases). CDR1 and CDR2 (germline): LNHNV, YYDKDF (reference sequence). V was clipped by 5 bases and J by 0 bases, with 12 bases between them. The CDR3 covers 15 residues. CDR3 protein: CATSPGKKSTDTQYF. The CDR3 DNA is TGTGCCACCAGCCCCGGGAAGAAGAGCACAGATACGCAGTATTTT.